This T cell receptor beta chain derives from a study of OX40 agonist ivuxolimab in advanced cancers. The study in broad terms: The costimulatory receptor OX40 (CD134) was targeted by ivuxolimab, a fully human IgG2 agonistic monoclonal antibody. Patients were allowed to have had prior anti-PD-1, anti-PD-L1 or anti-CTLA-4 therapy, and roughly 40% of the dose-escalation patients had previously received checkpoint inhibitors. The paper describes the monotherapy dose-escalation part (N ≈ 52 patients) of the phase I trial of ivuxolimab. The point of sequencing TCRbeta in the periphery was to test whether ivuxolimab changed TCR sequence diversity and drove clonal T-cell expansion. Of the 50 or so patients in dose escalation, 19 had hepatocellular carcinoma, about 15 had melanoma, 9 had renal cell carcinoma and 9 had head and neck cancer. A male proportion of 82.7% and a mean age of approximately 58 years, ranging from about 20 to 80, were recorded for the dose-escalation cohort. Partial responses occurred in three dose-escalation patients: two with cutaneous melanoma and one with hepatocellular carcinoma. Intravenous ivuxolimab was administered to patients every 2 weeks at six dose levels: 0.01, 0.1, 0.3, 1.5, 3 and 10 mg/kg.

This clone was seen a single time. It lacks a known antigen. It has no much larger one-base neighbor in the sample; base qualities were not kept. CDR1 and CDR2 are drawn from the germline V gene (reference sequence): PRHDT, FYEKMQ. Including the terminal cysteine and phenylalanine, the CDR3 comprises 15 residues. Only CDR3 DNA remains: 45 bases, in frame from the first base. The germline V end is reduced by 5 bases and the J end by 3 bases; junction bases left unmatched: 5. Genomic DNA was extracted from sorted cells for sequencing of the TCRbeta CDR3 region. TCRbeta CDR3 regions were sequenced using the immunoSEQ Assay. Entries here come from immuneACCESS through TCRdb and include only in-frame sequences with V and J called. Some clones fail to appear in such tables; in the studies checked, an unresolved V gene covers under half of the shortfall, and the cause of the remainder is unknown. For this sample the table gives some 70,000 clones, of which roughly 90% were detected only once. The top ten clones comprise about 0.95% of the sample.

Patients with autoimmune disease history or receiving systemic immunosuppression were excluded from the trial. Peripheral blood for TCR sequencing was collected from all dose cohorts at baseline, on cycle 4 day 1, and on cycle 7 day 1. Samples came from an open-label, multicenter, first-in-human phase I dose-escalation trial of ivuxolimab. Adults with locally advanced or metastatic head and neck squamous cell, hepatocellular, melanoma or renal cell carcinoma were enrolled in the trial. CD4+ and CD8+ T cells were sorted separately from peripheral blood before TCR sequencing. What the research found in general, with its limitations: In the 0.1-3.0 mg/kg groups, partial responders were among the patients with the lowest normalized peripheral clonal expansion, particularly in CD8+ T cells. The antigen specificity of the clonally expanded peripheral T cells was not determined. Low levels of normalized T-cell clonal expansion were also seen in some patients who did not respond. At doses from 0.1 to 3.0 mg/kg, clonal expansion was seen in both CD4+ and CD8+ blood T cells between baseline and week 6. After ivuxolimab, CD8+ T cells had more expanded clones than CD4+ T cells on average.

The material was CD4+ or CD8+ T cells sorted from blood, obtained in a trial of the OX40 agonist ivuxolimab. This TCR derives from an adult with an advanced solid tumor such as melanoma, head and neck, liver or kidney cancer. The chain couples TRBV13 to TRBJ1-2; TRBD1 fits 11 bases in the junction. The CDR3 protein is CASSRRDRGYYGYTF. The nucleotides are TGTGCCAGCAGCCGACGGGACAGGGGGTACTATGGCTACACCTTC.